The clone carrying this TCR beta chain was observed at least ten times. The data stem from a study of early T cells in non-severe SARS-CoV-2 infection. The wider study: With bulk RNA from unsorted whole blood as input, sequencing yielded unpaired chains.

TCRdb itself ran the 5' RACE reads through MiXCR, one entry per CDR3 protein. The sample yields over 85,000 distinct CDR3 sequences, approximately 16% seen once. This sequence was found in an adult who was a healthcare worker with PCR-confirmed SARS-CoV-2 infection or an uninfected control (not recorded which). The sample consisted of whole blood.

In DNA, the CDR3 is TGTGCCAGCAGCGTAGGGGGACTAGCGATTGAGCAGTTCTTC. This codes for CASSVGGLAIEQFF. The chain couples TRBV9 to TRBJ2-1; 10 positions match TRBD2. CDR3 length: 14 residues. Trimming at V came to 0 bases and at J to 9 bases, leaving 3 bases not matched to a gene. The V gene's germline CDR1 is SGDLS and CDR2 YYNGEE.